These 31 T cell receptor beta chains came from one sample sequenced in a study of OX40 agonist ivuxolimab in advanced cancers. The method was immunoSEQ multiplex PCR; TCRdb's version includes in-frame clones alone and lacks a portion of them. The table lists 52,000 or so clones, over 85% of them singletons. The source was CD4+ or CD8+ T cells sorted from blood, collected in a trial of the OX40 agonist ivuxolimab. These receptors came from an adult with an advanced solid tumor such as melanoma, head and neck, liver or kidney cancer.

The chain links TRBV29-1 to TRBJ1-5; D gene ambiguous. The CDR3 runs to 12 residues. V was trimmed by 4 bases and J by 2 bases, leaving 6 bases between them. CDR1 and CDR2 from the germline V gene are SQVTM and ANQGSEA. CDR3 DNA: TGCAGCGTTGTGTCGGGCAATCAGCCCCAGCATTTT. This encodes CSVVSGNQPQHF.

The chain carries TRBV29-1 and TRBJ2-5; 9 nucleotides align to TRBD1. CDR3 length: 14 residues. In germline, CDR1 is SQVTM, CDR2 ANQGSEA. The trim removed 1 base at V and 5 bases at J, leaving 5 bases unmatched. The CDR3 sequence: CSVEVQGAGETQYF. The CDR3 region has the DNA TGCAGCGTTGAAGTACAGGGGGCAGGGGAGACCCAGTACTTC.

This chain connects TRBV5-1 to TRBJ2-3; D call uncertain. CDR3 length equals 15 residues. Germline loops: CDR1 SGHRS, CDR2 YFSETQ. V was cut by 4 bases and J by 0 bases, with 12 bases left in between. In nucleotides, the CDR3 is TGCGCCAGCAGCCTGGAAGCGCCGAGCACAGATACGCAGTATTTT. Translated: CASSLEAPSTDTQYF.

CDR3 residues: CASSPETYEQYF. The CDR3, as DNA: TGCGCCAGCAGCCCCGAGACCTACGAGCAGTACTTC. J is TRBJ2-7 and V is TRBV5-1; D is undetermined. Germline CDR1 is SGHRS and CDR2 is YFSETQ. This CDR3 has 12 amino acids. Trimming stripped 4 bases from V and 2 bases from J, with 7 bases between.

This clone was seen only once. This chain connects TRBV6-5 to TRBJ1-1, with D maybe TRBD1 (5 bases). V lost 10 bases, J lost 8 bases, and 20 bases lay in between. This CDR3 has 13 amino acids. Germline V gene sequence: CDR1 MNHEY, CDR2 SVGAGI. The CDR3 region has the DNA TGTGCCATCAAACCACTTGGGGACTCCGAAGCTTTCTTT. Translating gives CAIKPLGDSEAFF.

This sequence joins TRBV11-3 and TRBJ2-3, with 7 bases matching TRBD1. The germline V gene encodes CDR1 SGHNT and CDR2 YENEEA. The CDR3 runs to 15 residues. The J segment lost 0 bases and the V segment lost 4 bases, leaving 4 bases of the junction unmatched. The CDR3 region has the DNA TGTGCCAGCAGCTCCGGGACAGCTAGCACAGATACGCAGTATTTT. Its translation is CASSSGTASTDTQYF.

The chain uses TRBV13 and TRBJ2-3, with a weak D call TRBD1 (6 bases). Germline V gene lookup returns CDR1 PRHDT and CDR2 FYEKMQ (reference sequence). There are 14 residues in the CDR3. Trimming pared 4 bases from V and 6 bases from J, leaving 14 bases between. The CDR3 here is CASSSDSPRDTQYF. The CDR3 nucleotides read TGTGCCAGCAGCTCGGACAGCCCGAGGGATACGCAGTATTTT.

The chain recombines TRBV27 with TRBJ1-1; unclear D gene. CDR3 length: 14 amino acids. Germline CDR1 and CDR2: MNHEY and SMNVEV (reference sequence). V dropped 1 base and J dropped 0 bases, with 6 bases sitting between them. The CDR3 region has the DNA TGTGCCAGCAGTTTATACTCGGTGAACACTGAAGCTTTCTTT. Translated: CASSLYSVNTEAFF.

The chain couples TRBV25-1 to TRBJ2-2; the D gene is possibly TRBD2 (6 bases). The V gene lost 4 bases and the J gene lost 1 base, with 10 bases spanning the gap. This CDR3 spans 15 amino acids. Germline V gene data show CDR1 as MGHDK and CDR2 as SYGVNS. Written as DNA, the CDR3 is TGTGCCAGCAGTGGAACGGGAGAGAACACCGGGGAGCTGTTTTTT. Protein sequence: CASSGTGENTGELFF.

The CDR3 coding sequence is TGCACCAGCAGCCAAGATAAGGGGGGTCTAGCGGGAGGTAGCGGACATGGGGATACGCAGTATTTT. The encoded protein is CTSSQDKGGLAGGSGHGDTQYF. The chain employs TRBV1 and TRBJ2-3; whether TRBD2, the table's D call, matches the DNA was not checked. TRBV1 is assigned pseudogene status. CDR3 size: 22 residues.

J is TRBJ2-3 and V is TRBV14; the match to TRBD2 covers 7 bases. V lost 1 base, J lost 0 bases, and 16 bases stayed unmatched. This CDR3 is built from 20 residues. Germline V CDR1 and CDR2: SGHDN, FVKESK. In DNA form, the CDR3 reads TGTGCCAGCAGCCAAGCGTCTAGCGGACTCAATTGGGCTAGCACAGATACGCAGTATTTT. Translation: CASSQASSGLNWASTDTQYF.

The V call is TRBV4-1, the J call TRBJ2-7; D is tentatively TRBD1 or TRBD2 (6 bases each). This CDR3 is 15 amino acids long. Germline lookup yields CDR1 MGHRA and CDR2 YSYEKL. With 1 base removed from V and 3 bases from J, the gap between germline ends came to 13 bases. The CDR3 DNA is TGCGCCAGCAGCCAAGTCGGGGGCAGGGGCTACGAGCAGTACTTC. Residues: CASSQVGGRGYEQYF.

The CDR3 region is CASSPDWLNEQFF. For the CDR3, the DNA is TGTGCCAGCAGCCCGGACTGGTTGAATGAGCAGTTCTTC. The chain combines TRBV7-8 with TRBJ2-1, with D possibly being TRBD2 (5 bases). The V end was cut by 5 bases, the J end by 7 bases, with 12 bases between. CDR3 length equals 13 residues. In germline, CDR1 is SGHVS, CDR2 FQNEAQ. Full variable domain (remainder filled in from reference TRBV7-8 and TRBJ2-1): GAGVSQSPRYKVAKRGQDVALRCDPISGHVSLFWYQQALGQGPEFLTYFQNEAQLDKSGLPSDRFFAERPEGSVSTLKIQRTQQEDSAVYLCASSPDWLNEQFFGPGTRLTVL.

The chain joins TRBV2 to TRBJ2-7; the D gene is possibly TRBD1 (7 bases). Germline assignment: CDR1 SNHLY and CDR2 FYNNEI. The CDR3 is made up of 14 amino acids. The V end lost 7 bases, the J end lost 3 bases, and 16 bases lay between the germline ends. The CDR3 coding sequence is TGTGCCAGCAAGGTGGCGGGACAGTACTACGAGCAGTACTTC. As protein: CASKVAGQYYEQYF.

The genes are TRBV9 and TRBJ2-3; D gene uncertain. The V end was cut by 1 base, the J end by 0 bases, with 3 bases between. CDR1 and CDR2 from the germline V gene are SGDLS and YYNGEE. CDR3 length equals 13 residues. CDR3 DNA sequence: TGTGCCAGCAGCGTAACTAGCACAGATACGCAGTATTTT. Protein product: CASSVTSTDTQYF.

CDR3 sequence reads: CASSSFGGNTDTQYF. Here the CDR3 DNA reads TGTGCCAGCAGCTCTTTTGGCGGGAACACAGATACGCAGTATTTT. The chain recombines TRBV9 with TRBJ2-3; TRBD2 might be the D (6 bases). This CDR3 is 15 amino acids long. V was trimmed by 4 bases and J by 2 bases, leaving 14 bases between them. Germline CDR1 SGDLS, CDR2 YYNGEE. Together with reference TRBV9 and TRBJ2-3, the CDR3 gives the full variable domain: DSGVTQTPKHLITATGQRVTLRCSPRSGDLSVYWYQQSLDQGLQFLIQYYNGEERAKGNILERFSAQQFPDLHSELNLSSLELGDSALYFCASSSFGGNTDTQYFGPGTRLTVL.

This chain links TRBV5-6 with TRBJ2-1; 7 bases line up with TRBD2. In germline, CDR1 is SGHDT, CDR2 YYEEEE. CDR3 length equals 17 residues. The junction had 12 bases not matched to a gene; V was cut back by 0 bases and J by 6 bases. The CDR3: CASSLEVVSGILNEQFF. The CDR3 bases are TGTGCCAGCAGCTTGGAGGTGGTCAGCGGGATTCTCAATGAGCAGTTCTTC.

This rearrangement joins TRBV6-6 to TRBJ2-3, with 7 bases matching TRBD2. CDR1 MNHNY and CDR2 SVGAGI come from the germline V gene (reference sequence). This CDR3 spans 16 amino acids. Unmatched junction bases numbered 11, after V lost 8 bases and J lost 0 bases. CDR3 bases: TGTGCCAGCGGAACGGGAGGCTACCTTAGCACAGATACGCAGTATTTT. Translating it yields CASGTGGYLSTDTQYF.

CDR3 in amino acids: CASKLAGRRTDTQYF. CDR3 sequence (DNA): TGCGCCAGCAAATTGGCGGGACGCCGCACAGATACGCAGTATTTT. The chain employs TRBV5-1 and TRBJ2-3; tentative D call: TRBD2 (6 bases). The germline gives CDR1 SGHRS, CDR2 YFSETQ. Trimming took off 6 bases at V and 1 base at J, with 15 bases between the two ends. This CDR3 comprises 15 residues.

This clone was seen more than once but under ten times. V and J are TRBV7-8 and TRBJ2-7; no clear D. V lost 3 bases to trimming and J lost 6 bases, with 12 bases between them. The CDR3 length is 13 residues. Germline CDR1 SGHVS, CDR2 FQNEAQ. The CDR3 protein is CASSFGPTGEQYF. For the CDR3, the DNA is TGTGCCAGCAGCTTTGGCCCAACCGGCGAGCAGTACTTC.

This rearrangement joins TRBV20-1 to TRBJ2-7; D ambiguous. V shed 6 bases and J shed 5 bases, with 8 bases lying between them. Germline V gene lookup returns CDR1 DFQATT and CDR2 SNEGSKA (reference sequence). The CDR3 is 10 residues long. The CDR3 loop is CSAAWDEQYF. DNA for the CDR3: TGCAGTGCCGCCTGGGACGAGCAGTACTTC.

This sequence joins TRBV13 and TRBJ2-7; tentative D call: TRBD2 (7 bases). The germline V and J ends were trimmed by 5 bases and 7 bases, with 12 bases remaining between them. CDR1 PRHDT and CDR2 FYEKMQ come from the germline V gene (reference sequence). The CDR3 is made up of 12 amino acids. CDR3 residues: CASSGGGVEQYF. The CDR3 nucleotides read TGTGCCAGCAGCGGAGGGGGGGTTGAGCAGTACTTC.

V and J are TRBV4-3 and TRBJ1-4; D is possibly TRBD1 (5 bases). The CDR3 length is 17 residues. CDR1 LGHNA and CDR2 YSLEER come from the germline V gene. V dropped 4 bases and J dropped 7 bases, with 22 bases sitting between them. The CDR3 DNA sequence: TGCGCCAGCAGCCGCAAGCGCTTTGAGGGAGGGGTTGAAAAACTGTTTTTT. Protein sequence: CASSRKRFEGGVEKLFF.

The rearrangement joins TRBV27 to TRBJ2-7; D uncertain. With 6 bases removed from V and 2 bases from J, the gap between germline ends came to 8 bases. The CDR3 has 12 residues. Per the germline V gene, CDR1 is MNHEY and CDR2 is SMNVEV (reference sequence). CDR3: CASSRTTYEQYF. The CDR3 region has the DNA TGTGCCAGCAGCCGGACCACCTACGAGCAGTACTTC.

The V gene is TRBV4-3, the J gene TRBJ2-2; no definite D call. The CDR3 runs 14 residues. With 1 base removed from V and 6 bases from J, the gap between germline ends came to 9 bases. Germline V CDR1 and CDR2: LGHNA, YSLEER. Here the CDR3 reads CASSQVWFSGELFF. CDR3 coding DNA: TGCGCCAGCAGCCAAGTTTGGTTTTCCGGGGAGCTGTTTTTT.

The CDR3 here is CATSRGHREETQYF. As DNA, the CDR3 is TGTGCCACCAGCAGAGGGCACAGGGAAGAGACCCAGTACTTC. The rearrangement uses TRBV15 and TRBJ2-5; possible D gene TRBD1, 6 bases. The ends were cut back, 1 base at V and 3 bases at J, with 9 bases in the middle. The CDR3 contains 14 residues. Per the germline V gene, CDR1 is LNHNV and CDR2 is YYDKDF (reference sequence).

This sequence joins TRBV4-1 and TRBJ2-2; tentatively, D is TRBD1 or TRBD2 (5 bases each). The CDR3 runs 15 residues. V lost 2 bases, J lost 6 bases, and 13 bases lay in between. The V gene's germline CDR1 is MGHRA and CDR2 YSYEKL. CDR3 amino acids: CASSQRREPAGELFF. For the CDR3, the DNA is TGCGCCAGCAGCCAACGCAGGGAGCCCGCCGGGGAGCTGTTTTTT.

V is TRBV19 and J is TRBJ2-7, with TRBD2 identical over 11 bases. This CDR3 comprises 18 residues. Germline loops: CDR1 LNHDA, CDR2 SQIVND (reference sequence). The J segment lost 2 bases and the V segment lost 2 bases, leaving 11 bases of the junction unmatched. In nucleotides, the CDR3 is TGTGCCAGTAGTATAACACTAGCGGGAGATCTTAGGCCCTACGAGCAGTACTTC. Amino acids: CASSITLAGDLRPYEQYF.

The chain joins TRBV6-5 to TRBJ1-4, with 9 bases that match TRBD1. The CDR3 has 14 residues. With 5 bases clipped from V and 7 bases from J, the junction kept 5 bases outside the gene matches. Per the germline V gene, CDR1 is MNHEY and CDR2 is SVGAGI. This chain's CDR3 is CASSQQGAAEKLFF. CDR3 sequence (DNA): TGTGCCAGCAGTCAACAGGGGGCCGCTGAAAAACTGTTTTTT.

The chain employs TRBV15 and TRBJ1-6; TRBD1 aligns across 7 bases. CDR3 length: 14 residues. The J segment lost 9 bases and the V segment lost 3 bases, leaving 5 bases of the junction unmatched. Per germline, CDR1 LNHNV and CDR2 YYDKDF (reference sequence). The chain's CDR3 is CATSSGQEGSPLHF. In DNA form, the CDR3 reads TGTGCCACCAGCAGTGGACAGGAGGGTTCACCCCTCCACTTT.

A few counts support this clone. V gene TRBV4-3 combines with J gene TRBJ1-1, with D possibly being TRBD1 (5 bases). The CDR3 has 16 amino acids. The germline CDR1 and CDR2 sequences are LGHNA and YSLEER. Trimming took 1 base from V and 1 from J, leaving 13 bases between them. The CDR3 coding sequence is TGCGCCAGCAGCCAAGGTCCGGGACGTACGAACACTGAAGCTTTCTTT. It encodes CASSQGPGRTNTEAFF.